This T cell receptor (beta chain) was found in a study of PD-1 blockade in classical Hodgkin lymphoma. Study outcomes and limitations: According to reports, newly diagnosed patients had lower baseline TCR diversity than healthy donors, and relapsed/refractory patients had lower baseline TCR diversity still.

Details on this clone: The antigen is undetermined.

Brentuximab vedotin exposure varied among the patients, all of whom had relapsed after autologous stem cell transplantation. Magnetic depletion of unwanted cells isolated CD4+ T cells from thawed PBMCs. The CDR3 extends over 15 amino acids. CDR1 SNHLY and CDR2 FYNNEI come from the germline V gene. Unmatched junction bases numbered 3, after V lost 6 bases and J lost 5 bases. Repertoires were generated with immunoSEQ multiplex PCR, while TCRdb's copy carries only in-frame clones and drops some. The profile covers tens of thousands of clones, with roughly 84% appearing a single time and less than 2% taken by the ten largest.

The chain combines TRBV2 with TRBJ2-3, with TRBD2 identical over 15 bases. Source: CD4+ T cells from blood, taken at baseline. The clonotype was recovered from a human donor with classical Hodgkin lymphoma. CDR3 DNA: TGTGCCAGCAGCGGACTAGCGGGGGGGCTAGATACGCAGTATTTT. Amino acid sequence: CASSGLAGGLDTQYF.